Listed below are T cell receptor beta chains from one sample, sequenced in a study of cytomegalovirus exposure and HLA in healthy donors. Sequenced by immunoSEQ multiplex PCR; TCRdb stores in-frame clones only, minus some. The sample includes 120,000 or so clones, roughly two thirds of them seen just once. Sequencing was done on a sample of PBMCs. These TCRs come from a man aged 25-45 years in good health and CMV-seropositive. The CDR3 runs from the conserved cysteine through the conserved F or W. The order of the fields is V gene, J gene, D gene, clone size, CDR3 length, CDR3 protein, CDR3 DNA. The D gene is left open where the match is weak. A row's size may be missing; if present it is once, few, many or a size class.

>TRBV10-2|TRBJ2-1|TRBD2|once|15
CASSGGRGSYNEQFF
TGCGCCAGCAGTGGCGGGAGGGGCTCCTACAATGAGCAGTTCTTC
>TRBV7-2|TRBJ2-2|-|-|16
CASSLGRAVWTGELFF
TGTGCCAGCAGCTTAGGGAGGGCCGTATGGACCGGGGAGCTGTTTTTT
>TRBV5-8|TRBJ2-5|-|-|16
CASSLGIGGTSETQYF
TGTGCCAGCAGCTTGGGGATCGGGGGAACTTCAGAGACCCAGTACTTC
>TRBV27|TRBJ1-1|TRBD1|-|17
CASSLRGGTGPNTEAFF
TGTGCCAGCAGTTTAAGGGGGGGGACAGGTCCTAACACTGAAGCTTTCTTT
>TRBV18|TRBJ1-2|-|-|12
CASSPGGPGYTF
TGTGCCAGCTCACCAGGAGGGCCTGGCTACACCTTC
>TRBV29-1|TRBJ1-1|-|-|14
CSVSREFSNTEAFF
TGCAGCGTATCCCGGGAATTCTCGAACACTGAAGCTTTCTTT
>TRBV9|TRBJ1-2|TRBD1|-|14
CASSPRDREYGYTF
TGTGCCAGCAGCCCCCGGGACAGGGAGTATGGCTACACCTTC
>TRBV5-1|TRBJ1-2|TRBD1|-|17
CASSLGLRVTGGSGYTF
TGCGCCAGCAGCTTGGGGCTCCGTGTGACAGGGGGTTCTGGCTACACCTTC
>TRBV12-2|TRBJ2-2|-|-|19
CASRLAPSGGSGNTGELFF
TGTGCAAGTCGCTTAGCCCCCTCGGGCGGGAGCGGGAACACCGGGGAGCTGTTTTTT
>TRBV7-9|TRBJ1-4|-|-|15
CASSPGVSTNEKLFF
TGTGCCAGCAGCCCAGGGGTTTCAACTAATGAAAAACTGTTTTTT
>TRBV7-9|TRBJ2-3|-|-|16
CASSFRVLDGADTQYF
TGTGCCAGCAGCTTCAGGGTCTTGGATGGGGCAGATACGCAGTATTTT
>TRBV7-2|TRBJ2-3|TRBD2|-|15
CASSLLAGVPDTQYF
TGTGCCAGCAGCTTGCTAGCGGGAGTGCCAGATACGCAGTATTTT
>TRBV4-2|TRBJ2-2|TRBD2|few|13
CASRTSGTGELFF
TGTGCCAGCAGGACTAGCGGCACCGGGGAGCTGTTTTTT
>TRBV28|TRBJ2-7|TRBD2|-|16
CASSSPFGLAGYEQYF
TGTGCCAGCAGTTCCCCATTCGGACTAGCGGGGTACGAGCAGTACTTC
>TRBV5-1|TRBJ2-5|-|once|13
CASSVDNQETQYF
TGCGCCAGCAGCGTTGACAACCAAGAGACCCAGTACTTC
>TRBV15|TRBJ2-1|TRBD2|-|14
CATSNGLAYYEQFF
TGTGCCACCAGCAACGGACTAGCCTATTACGAGCAGTTCTTC
>TRBV19|TRBJ2-5|TRBD2|-|14
CASRELAGTETQYF
TGTGCCAGTAGAGAACTAGCGGGAACAGAGACCCAGTACTTC
>TRBV7-9|TRBJ2-1|TRBD1|few|17
CSSSLRPPGQGLNEQFF
TGTTCCAGCAGCCTCCGGCCTCCGGGACAGGGTCTCAATGAGCAGTTCTTC
>TRBV19|TRBJ1-1|-|-|13
CASSRRGATEAFF
TGTGCCAGTAGCAGGCGGGGGGCCACTGAAGCTTTCTTT
>TRBV27|TRBJ2-3|-|-|16
CASSWGKGGGTDTQYF
TGTGCCAGCAGTTGGGGAAAAGGGGGGGGAACAGATACGCAGTATTTT
>TRBV29-1|TRBJ1-2|-|-|12
CSGAHGEDGYTF
TGCAGCGGTGCCCATGGGGAGGACGGCTACACCTTC
>TRBV9|TRBJ2-3|TRBD2|-|19
CASSDARPGTSGVTDTQYF
TGTGCCAGCAGCGACGCGAGACCCGGGACTAGCGGGGTCACAGATACGCAGTATTTT